Listed below are T cell receptor beta chains from one sample, sequenced in a study of cytomegalovirus exposure and HLA in healthy donors. Assay used: immunoSEQ multiplex PCR; TCRdb lists only in-frame clones, some missing. Of about 140,000 clones listed, approximately 91% are singletons. What was sequenced was PBMCs. All receptors derive from a middle-aged woman in good health and CMV-seronegative. The CDR3 runs from the conserved cysteine through the conserved F or W. D genes are given only for firm matches. Clone size is given for some rows only: seen once, a few or many times, or a class if the clone is expanded.

V gene,J gene,clone size,D gene,CDR3 protein,CDR3 DNA
TRBV7-9,TRBJ1-5,NA,NA,CASSDRLGANQPQHF,TGTGCCAGCAGCGACAGATTAGGGGCCAATCAGCCCCAGCATTTT
TRBV4-2,TRBJ2-1,NA,TRBD1,CASSQAPTGAAGNEQFF,TGTGCCAGCAGCCAAGCCCCGACAGGGGCGGCAGGCAATGAGCAGTTCTTC
TRBV28,TRBJ2-5,NA,NA,CASSAGTRRTQYF,TGTGCCAGCAGTGCCGGGACACGGAGGACCCAGTACTTC
TRBV28,TRBJ2-3,NA,NA,CASSFSFLQSPTDTQYF,TGTGCCAGCAGTTTTTCTTTCCTTCAGTCCCCTACAGATACGCAGTATTTT
TRBV4-2,TRBJ2-7,NA,TRBD2,CASSQTSGYSYEQYF,TGTGCCAGCAGCCAAACTAGCGGGTACTCCTACGAGCAGTACTTC
TRBV7-3,TRBJ2-2,NA,NA,CTSSLTRDGRGAGTGELFF,TGTACCAGCAGCTTAACTAGGGACGGGAGAGGGGCTGGGACCGGGGAGCTGTTTTTT
TRBV28,TRBJ1-4,NA,NA,CALNRALNEKLFF,TGTGCCCTCAACAGAGCACTTAATGAAAAACTGTTTTTT
TRBV29-1,TRBJ2-3,once,TRBD1,CSVRGQGGTDTQYF,TGCAGCGTTCGTGGACAGGGGGGAACAGATACGCAGTATTTT
TRBV12-5,TRBJ2-7,NA,TRBD2,CASGLAGRDEQYF,TGTGCTAGTGGCCTAGCGGGACGGGACGAGCAGTACTTC
TRBV7-2,TRBJ2-1,NA,NA,CASSRQVGSDNEQFF,TGTGCCAGCAGTAGACAGGTGGGGTCAGACAATGAGCAGTTCTTC
TRBV27,TRBJ2-2,NA,NA,CASREVLGTGELFF,TGTGCCAGCAGGGAGGTACTGGGCACCGGGGAGCTGTTTTTT
TRBV7-2,TRBJ1-1,once,NA,CASSLDKFNTEAFF,TGTGCCAGCAGCTTAGACAAGTTCAACACTGAAGCTTTCTTT
TRBV28,TRBJ2-7,NA,TRBD1,CASSTGQGLREQYF,TGTGCCAGCAGTACCGGACAGGGCTTAAGGGAGCAGTACTTC
TRBV2,TRBJ2-2,NA,TRBD2,CASSQTSGRANTGELFF,TGTGCCAGCAGCCAGACTAGCGGGAGGGCGAACACCGGGGAGCTGTTTTTT
TRBV6-6,TRBJ2-7,NA,TRBD2,CASRGTSGRALGEQYF,TGTGCCAGCAGAGGGACTAGCGGGAGGGCCCTCGGCGAGCAGTACTTC
TRBV2,TRBJ1-2,NA,NA,CASSEGSLYGYTF,TGTGCCAGCAGTGAGGGCAGTCTCTATGGCTACACCTTC
TRBV4-2,TRBJ1-5,NA,NA,CASSQDLKRGNQPQHF,TGTGCCAGCAGCCAAGATTTAAAGAGGGGCAATCAGCCCCAGCATTTT
TRBV7-9,TRBJ2-1,NA,TRBD1,CASSPTPGQAFNEQFF,TGTGCCAGCAGCCCTACTCCGGGACAGGCCTTCAATGAGCAGTTCTTC